This T cell receptor beta chain was recovered during a study of Ad26.COV2.S vaccination and SARS-CoV-2 variants. Study overall: Intramuscular Ad26.COV2.S at 5x10^10 or 1x10^11 viral particles. Study-wide results and limits: Higher spike-specific TCR breadth was found in vaccine recipients than in placebo recipients. Marked by substantial breadth, spike-specific CD8+ and CD4+ T cell responses were reportedly seen after vaccination.

Profiled with immunoSEQ multiplex PCR; TCRdb holds only in-frame clones, not every one. This sample yields 440,000 or so clones, of which roughly 91% are seen a single time; roughly 3.9% belongs to the top ten. J lost 6 bases, V lost 4 bases, and 6 bases had no gene match. Germline V lookup: CDR1 LNHDA, CDR2 SQIVND (reference sequence). The length of the CDR3 is 14 residues. The treatment: roughly 18 received Ad26.COV2.S at low or high dose, single or two shots; about 5 received placebo; per-sample allocation not given. Specimens were obtained on day 63 following the first vaccine or placebo injection. Vaccine was an Ad26 vector expressing Wuhan-strain SARS-CoV-2 spike. A word on this clone: Antigen unknown.

The rearrangement joins TRBV19 to TRBJ1-5; TRBD1 matches at 7 bases. The source material was peripheral blood, sampled in a trial of Ad26.COV2.S vaccine versus placebo. This clonotype originated in a person between 18 and 60 years old who received the Ad26.COV2.S COVID-19 vaccine or a placebo. CDR3 amino acids: CASSRQTGTQPQHF. The CDR3 nucleotides are TGTGCCAGTAGTAGACAGACAGGGACTCAGCCCCAGCATTTT.